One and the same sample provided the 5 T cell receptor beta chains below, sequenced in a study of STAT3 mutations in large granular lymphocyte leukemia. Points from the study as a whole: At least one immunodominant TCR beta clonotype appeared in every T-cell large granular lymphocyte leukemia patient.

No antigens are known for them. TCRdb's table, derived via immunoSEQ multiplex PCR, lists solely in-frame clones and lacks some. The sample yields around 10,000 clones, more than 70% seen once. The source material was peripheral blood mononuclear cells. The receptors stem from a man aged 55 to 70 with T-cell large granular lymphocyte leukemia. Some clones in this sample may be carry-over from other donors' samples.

CDR3 amino acids: CATVRAGELFF. Written as DNA, the CDR3 is TGTGCCACCGTACGAGCGGGGGAGCTGTTTTTT. The chain has TRBV19 and TRBJ2-2; D remains ambiguous. CDR1 is LNHDA and CDR2 is SQIVND in the germline V gene (reference sequence). V dropped 10 bases and J dropped 8 bases, with 11 bases sitting between them. The CDR3 is 11 amino acids.

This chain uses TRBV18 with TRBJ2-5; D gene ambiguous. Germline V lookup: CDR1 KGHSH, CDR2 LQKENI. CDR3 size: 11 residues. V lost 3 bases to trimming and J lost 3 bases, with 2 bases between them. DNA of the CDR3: TGTGCCAGCTCACCGGAAGAGACCCAGTACTTC. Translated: CASSPEETQYF.

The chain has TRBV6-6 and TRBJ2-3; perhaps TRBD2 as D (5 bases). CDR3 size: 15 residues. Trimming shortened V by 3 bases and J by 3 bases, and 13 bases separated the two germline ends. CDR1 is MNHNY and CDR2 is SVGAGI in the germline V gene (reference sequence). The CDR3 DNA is TGTGCCAGCAGTTATGTCCGGGGTGCGACAGATACGCAGTATTTT. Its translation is CASSYVRGATDTQYF.

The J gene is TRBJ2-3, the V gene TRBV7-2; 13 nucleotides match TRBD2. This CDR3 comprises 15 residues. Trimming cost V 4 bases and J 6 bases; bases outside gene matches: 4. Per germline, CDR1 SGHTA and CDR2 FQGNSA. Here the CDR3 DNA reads TGTGCCAGCAGCTCAGAACTAGCGGGAGGGGATACGCAGTATTTT. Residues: CASSSELAGGDTQYF.

CDR3 in DNA: TGTGCCAGCAGTTCTAGCGGAGGCCCCTACGAGCAGTACTTC. Translated, it gives CASSSSGGPYEQYF. This sequence joins TRBV27 and TRBJ2-7; 7 bases fit TRBD2. The ends lost 4 bases at V and 2 bases at J; junction bases unmatched: 5. Germline V gene lookup returns CDR1 MNHEY and CDR2 SMNVEV (reference sequence). CDR3 length equals 14 residues.